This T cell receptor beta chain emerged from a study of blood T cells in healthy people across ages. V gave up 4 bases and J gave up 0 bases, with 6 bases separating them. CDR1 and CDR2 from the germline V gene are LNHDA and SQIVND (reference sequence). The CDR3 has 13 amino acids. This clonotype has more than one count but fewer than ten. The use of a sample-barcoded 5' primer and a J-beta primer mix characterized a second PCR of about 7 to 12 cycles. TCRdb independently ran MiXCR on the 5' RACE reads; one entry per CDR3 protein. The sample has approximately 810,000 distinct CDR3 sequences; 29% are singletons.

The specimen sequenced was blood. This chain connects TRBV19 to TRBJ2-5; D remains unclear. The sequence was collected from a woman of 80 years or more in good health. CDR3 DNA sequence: TGTGCCAGTAGTAGGTCAGACCAAGAGACCCAGTACTTC. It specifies CASSRSDQETQYF.